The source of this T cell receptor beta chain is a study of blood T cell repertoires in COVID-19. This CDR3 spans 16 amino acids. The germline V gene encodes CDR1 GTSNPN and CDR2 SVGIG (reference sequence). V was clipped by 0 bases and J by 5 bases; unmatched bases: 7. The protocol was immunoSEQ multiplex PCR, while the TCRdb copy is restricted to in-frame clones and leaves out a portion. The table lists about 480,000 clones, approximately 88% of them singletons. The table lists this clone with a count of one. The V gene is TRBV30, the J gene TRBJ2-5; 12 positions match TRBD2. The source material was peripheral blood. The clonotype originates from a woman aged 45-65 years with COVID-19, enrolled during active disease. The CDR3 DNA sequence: TGTGCCTGGAGTGTACTCACTAGCGGGGGGCGGGAGACCCAGTACTTC. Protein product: CAWSVLTSGGRETQYF.